These 5 T cell receptor beta chains were all obtained from the same sample, sequenced in a study of tumor-infiltrating lymphocytes in localized non-small cell lung cancer. Repertoires were generated with immunoSEQ multiplex PCR, while TCRdb's copy carries only in-frame clones and drops some. The sample lists about 8,900 clones, about 63% occurring once. Sequenced sample: uninvolved lung tissue not adjacent to the tumor. All receptors come from a human donor with non-small cell lung cancer.

This chain uses TRBV7-8 with TRBJ1-1; D not resolved. The germline V gene has CDR1 SGHVS and CDR2 FQNEAQ. This CDR3 comprises 13 residues. Trimming removed 0 bases from V and 1 base from J, with 3 bases in between. The CDR3 nucleotides are TGTGCCAGCAGCTTAGCTAGGAACACTGAAGCTTTCTTT. Its translation is CASSLARNTEAFF.

The chain employs TRBV6-5 and TRBJ2-7; D is ambiguous. This CDR3 contains 14 residues. CDR1 MNHEY and CDR2 SVGAGI come from the germline V gene. V lost 5 bases and J 0 bases, leaving 11 bases between the germline ends. Here the CDR3 DNA reads TGTGCCAGCAGTCCCACCGGGTTCTCCTACGAGCAGTACTTC. As protein: CASSPTGFSYEQYF.

The CDR3 bases are TGCGCCAGCAGCCAAGGCAGGGGGCTAACAGGGGCCAACGTCCTGACTTTC. As protein: CASSQGRGLTGANVLTF. The chain uses TRBV4-1 and TRBJ2-6, with 8 bases that match TRBD1. Trimming at V came to 1 base and at J to 4 bases, leaving 6 bases not matched to a gene. Germline CDR1 MGHRA, CDR2 YSYEKL. The CDR3 extends over 17 amino acids.

V and J are TRBV29-1 and TRBJ2-3, with D perhaps TRBD2 (6 bases). Germline-derived CDR1 and CDR2 are SQVTM and ANQGSEA. The CDR3 covers 13 residues. Between the trimmed V and J ends, which lost 4 bases and 2 bases, there was a span of 10 bases. CDR3 sequence: CSVGRDLTDTQYF. CDR3 in DNA: TGCAGCGTTGGGCGGGACCTCACAGATACGCAGTATTTT.

This clone was recorded a few times. This rearrangement joins TRBV2 to TRBJ1-5; D unclear. The germline gives CDR1 SNHLY, CDR2 FYNNEI. Trimming cost V 3 bases and J 4 bases, with 16 bases left between them. CDR3 length: 16 residues. DNA of the CDR3: TGTGCCAGCAGTGACAGGACGTCCACTGGGAATCAGCCCCAGCATTTT. This gives the protein CASSDRTSTGNQPQHF. Based on the CDR3 plus reference TRBV2 and TRBJ1-5, the full variable domain is EPEVTQTPSHQVTQMGQEVILRCVPISNHLYFYWYRQILGQKVEFLVSFYNNEISEKSEIFDDQFSVERPDGSNFTLKIRSTKLEDSAMYFCASSDRTSTGNQPQHFGDGTRLSIL.